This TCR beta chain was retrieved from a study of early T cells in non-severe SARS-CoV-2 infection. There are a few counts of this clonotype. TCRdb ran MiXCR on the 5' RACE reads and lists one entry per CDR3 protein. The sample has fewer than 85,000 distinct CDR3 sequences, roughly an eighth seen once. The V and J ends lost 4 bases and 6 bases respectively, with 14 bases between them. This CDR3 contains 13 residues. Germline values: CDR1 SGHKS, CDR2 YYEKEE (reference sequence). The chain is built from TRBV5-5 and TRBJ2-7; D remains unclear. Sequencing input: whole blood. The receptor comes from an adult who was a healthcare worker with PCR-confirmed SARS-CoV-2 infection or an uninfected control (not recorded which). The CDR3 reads CASSPLMGPEQYF. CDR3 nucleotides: TGTGCCAGCAGCCCTTTAATGGGCCCCGAGCAGTACTTC.